Listed here is a single T cell receptor beta chain. Antigen specificity is unknown. Eight separate reactions for every sample produced the cDNA. cDNA for TCRalpha and TCRbeta was amplified by nested PCRs of around 17 then nine to ten cycles. TCRdb re-called the 5' RACE reads; one entry per CDR3 protein, DNA not given. The sample totals 150,000 to 200,000 distinct CDR3 sequences; its top ten clones hold 2.8%. This sample is part of a study of monozygotic twins with inflammatory bowel disease. Findings of the study overall: Reduced clonotype sharing with other individuals was observed in IBD patients relative to healthy twins, especially with disease activity.

This CDR3 comprises 14 residues. The V gene's germline CDR1 is MDHEN and CDR2 SYDVKM. Input material: blood. The receptor was isolated from a human donor with ulcerative colitis or Crohn's disease, or a healthy co-twin of an affected twin (not recorded which). The genes are TRBV28 and TRBJ1-1; the TCRdb D gene call, TRBD1, has no DNA to confirm it. This chain's CDR3 is CASSFGQVLTEAFF.